This TCR beta chain came from a study of blood T cell repertoires in COVID-19. Study details: PBMCs, B-cell-depleted T cells, or T cells provided the cDNA or gDNA that made up the material.

Authors' analysis steps: For nucleated cells, counts were estimated from reference gene primer amplification. TCRdb's copy holds only in-frame clones and misses some; the assay was immunoSEQ multiplex PCR. The DNA was the basis for D and trimming; V, J and clone size are from that table. The repertoire consists of around 290,000 clones, with roughly 88% occurring once and the leading ten covering 1%. Those enrolled, adults aged roughly 18 to 90 years, came from about two dozen US areas. The CDR3 is 18 residues long. CDR1 is KGHSH and CDR2 is LQKENI in the germline V gene. Trimming stripped 2 bases from V and 0 bases from J, with 17 bases between.

The chain employs TRBV18 and TRBJ1-5, with D possibly TRBD1 on 5 matching bases. The clonotype was recovered from a woman under 40 who had recovered from COVID-19. The sample consisted of PBMCs or T cells enriched from blood (not recorded which). The DNA for the CDR3 is TGTGCCAGCTCACCAAAGGGGCGCTTATGGAATAGCAATCAGCCCCAGCATTTT. Encoded protein: CASSPKGRLWNSNQPQHF.